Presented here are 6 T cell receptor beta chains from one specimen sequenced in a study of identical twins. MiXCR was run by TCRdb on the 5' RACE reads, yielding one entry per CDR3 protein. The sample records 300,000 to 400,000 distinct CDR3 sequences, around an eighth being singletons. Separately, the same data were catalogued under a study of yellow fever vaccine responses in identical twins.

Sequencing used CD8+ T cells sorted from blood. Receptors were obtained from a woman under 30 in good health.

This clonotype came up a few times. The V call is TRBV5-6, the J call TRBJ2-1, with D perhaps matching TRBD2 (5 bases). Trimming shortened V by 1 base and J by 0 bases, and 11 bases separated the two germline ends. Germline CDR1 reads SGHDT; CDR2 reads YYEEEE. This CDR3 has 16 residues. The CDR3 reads CASSLIHLASYNEQFF. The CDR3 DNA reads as TGTGCCAGCAGCTTGATTCATCTAGCCTCCTACAATGAGCAGTTCTTC.

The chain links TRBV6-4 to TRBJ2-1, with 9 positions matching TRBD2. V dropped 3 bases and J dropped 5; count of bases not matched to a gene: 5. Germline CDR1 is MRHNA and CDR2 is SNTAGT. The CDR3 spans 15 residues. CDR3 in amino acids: CASSEGSGGDNEQFF. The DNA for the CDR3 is TGTGCCAGCAGTGAAGGTAGCGGGGGTGACAATGAGCAGTTCTTC.

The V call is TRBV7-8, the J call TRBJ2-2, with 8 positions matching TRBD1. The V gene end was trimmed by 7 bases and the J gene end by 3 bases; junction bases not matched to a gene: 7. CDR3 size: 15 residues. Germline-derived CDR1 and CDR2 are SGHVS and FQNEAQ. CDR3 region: CASTRGQGYTGELFF. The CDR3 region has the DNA TGTGCCAGCACCCGCGGACAGGGATACACCGGGGAGCTGTTTTTT.

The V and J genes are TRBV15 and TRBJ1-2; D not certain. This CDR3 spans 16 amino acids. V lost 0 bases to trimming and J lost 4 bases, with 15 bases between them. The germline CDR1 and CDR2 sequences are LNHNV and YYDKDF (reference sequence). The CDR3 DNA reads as TGTGCCACCAGCAGAGATCGTAGGGCTGGCTCCTATGGCTACACCTTC. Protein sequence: CATSRDRRAGSYGYTF. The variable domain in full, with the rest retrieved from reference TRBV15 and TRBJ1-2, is DAMVIQNPRYQVTQFGKPVTLSCSQTLNHNVMYWYQQKSSQAPKLLFHYYDKDFNNEADTPDNFQSRRPNTSFCFLDIRSPGLGDTAMYLCATSRDRRAGSYGYTFGSGTRLTVV.

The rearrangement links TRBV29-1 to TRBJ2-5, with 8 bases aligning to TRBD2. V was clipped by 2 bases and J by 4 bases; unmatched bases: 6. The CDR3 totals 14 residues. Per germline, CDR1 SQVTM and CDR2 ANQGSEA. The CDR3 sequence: CSVETREEVETQYF. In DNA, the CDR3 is TGCAGCGTTGAAACGCGGGAGGAGGTAGAGACCCAGTACTTC.

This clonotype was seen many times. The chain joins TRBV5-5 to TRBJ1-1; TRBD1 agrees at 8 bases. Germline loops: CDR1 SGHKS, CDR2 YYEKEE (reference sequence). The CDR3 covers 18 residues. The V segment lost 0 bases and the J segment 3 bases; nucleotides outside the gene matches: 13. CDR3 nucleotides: TGTGCCAGCAGCTTGGTTCTCGGGCAGGGGGCTAGGTACACTGAAGCTTTCTTT. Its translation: CASSLVLGQGARYTEAFF. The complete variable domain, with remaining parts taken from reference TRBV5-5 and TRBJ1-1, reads DAGVTQSPTHLIKTRGQQVTLRCSPISGHKSVSWYQQVLGQGPQFIFQYYEKEERGRGNFPDRFSARQFPNYSSELNVNALLLGDSALYLCASSLVLGQGARYTEAFFGQGTRLTVV.